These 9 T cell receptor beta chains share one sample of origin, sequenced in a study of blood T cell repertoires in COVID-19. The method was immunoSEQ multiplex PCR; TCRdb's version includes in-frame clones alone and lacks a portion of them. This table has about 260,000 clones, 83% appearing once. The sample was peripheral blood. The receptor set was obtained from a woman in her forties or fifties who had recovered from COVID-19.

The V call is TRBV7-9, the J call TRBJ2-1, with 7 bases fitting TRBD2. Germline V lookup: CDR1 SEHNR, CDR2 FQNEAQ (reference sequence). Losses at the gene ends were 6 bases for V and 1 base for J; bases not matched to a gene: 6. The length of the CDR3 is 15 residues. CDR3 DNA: TGTGCCAGCAGTCCCGGGGGGACGTCCTACAATGAGCAGTTCTTC. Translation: CASSPGGTSYNEQFF.

CDR3: CASSPNPTLRGGTQYF. The CDR3 region has the DNA TGTGCCAGCAGTCCCAACCCGACGCTTCGAGGGGGTACGCAGTATTTT. The chain combines TRBV2 with TRBJ2-3, with D possibly TRBD1 on 6 matching bases. Germline values: CDR1 SNHLY, CDR2 FYNNEI. The CDR3 is 16 amino acids. V lost 5 bases and J 8 bases, leaving 23 bases between the germline ends.

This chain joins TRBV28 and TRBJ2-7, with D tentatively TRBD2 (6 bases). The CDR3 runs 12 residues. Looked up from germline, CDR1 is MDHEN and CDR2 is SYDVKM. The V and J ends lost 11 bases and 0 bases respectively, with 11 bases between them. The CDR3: CAGGTGSYEQYF. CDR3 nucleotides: TGTGCCGGGGGGACGGGCTCCTACGAGCAGTACTTC. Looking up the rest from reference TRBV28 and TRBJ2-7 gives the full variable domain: DVKVTQSSRYLVKRTGEKVFLECVQDMDHENMFWYRQDPGLGLRLIYFSYDVKMKEKGDIPEGYSVSREKKERFSLILESASTNQTSMYLCAGGTGSYEQYFGPGTRLTVT.

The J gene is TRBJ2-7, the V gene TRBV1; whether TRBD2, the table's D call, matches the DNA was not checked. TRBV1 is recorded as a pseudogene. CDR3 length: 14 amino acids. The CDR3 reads CTSLRLAATYEQYF. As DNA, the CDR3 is TGCACCAGCCTACGACTAGCGGCAACCTACGAGCAGTACTTC.

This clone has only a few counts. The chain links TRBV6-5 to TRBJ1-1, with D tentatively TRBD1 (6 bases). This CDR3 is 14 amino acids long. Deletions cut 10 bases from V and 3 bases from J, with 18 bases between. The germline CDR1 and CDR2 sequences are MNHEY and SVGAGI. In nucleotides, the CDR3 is TGTGCCACGCGTCGGGGGGGCGTCGACACTGAAGCTTTCTTT. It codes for CATRRGGVDTEAFF.

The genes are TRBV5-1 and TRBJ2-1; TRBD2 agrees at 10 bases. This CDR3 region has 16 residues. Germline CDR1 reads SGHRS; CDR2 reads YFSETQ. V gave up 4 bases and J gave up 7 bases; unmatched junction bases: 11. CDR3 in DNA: TGCGCCAGCAGCCCCCCCCTAGCGGGAGCCTGGAATGAGCAGTTCTTC. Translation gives CASSPPLAGAWNEQFF.

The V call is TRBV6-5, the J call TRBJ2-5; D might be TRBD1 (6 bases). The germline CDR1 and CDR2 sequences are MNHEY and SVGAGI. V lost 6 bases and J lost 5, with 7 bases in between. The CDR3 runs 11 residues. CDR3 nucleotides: TGTGCCAGCAGCCAGGGGGAGACCCAGTACTTC. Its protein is CASSQGETQYF.

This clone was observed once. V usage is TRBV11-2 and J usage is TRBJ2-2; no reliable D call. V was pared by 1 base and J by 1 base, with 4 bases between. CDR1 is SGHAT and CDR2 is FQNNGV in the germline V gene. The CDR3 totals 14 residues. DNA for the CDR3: TGTGCCAGCAGCTTAGGTCTGAACACCGGGGAGCTGTTTTTT. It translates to CASSLGLNTGELFF.

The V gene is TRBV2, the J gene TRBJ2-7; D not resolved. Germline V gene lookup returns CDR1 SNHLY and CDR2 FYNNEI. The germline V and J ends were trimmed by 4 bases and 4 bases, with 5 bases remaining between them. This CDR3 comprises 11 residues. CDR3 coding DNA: TGTGCCAGCAGTGCCCGTTACGAGCAGTACTTC. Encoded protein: CASSARYEQYF.